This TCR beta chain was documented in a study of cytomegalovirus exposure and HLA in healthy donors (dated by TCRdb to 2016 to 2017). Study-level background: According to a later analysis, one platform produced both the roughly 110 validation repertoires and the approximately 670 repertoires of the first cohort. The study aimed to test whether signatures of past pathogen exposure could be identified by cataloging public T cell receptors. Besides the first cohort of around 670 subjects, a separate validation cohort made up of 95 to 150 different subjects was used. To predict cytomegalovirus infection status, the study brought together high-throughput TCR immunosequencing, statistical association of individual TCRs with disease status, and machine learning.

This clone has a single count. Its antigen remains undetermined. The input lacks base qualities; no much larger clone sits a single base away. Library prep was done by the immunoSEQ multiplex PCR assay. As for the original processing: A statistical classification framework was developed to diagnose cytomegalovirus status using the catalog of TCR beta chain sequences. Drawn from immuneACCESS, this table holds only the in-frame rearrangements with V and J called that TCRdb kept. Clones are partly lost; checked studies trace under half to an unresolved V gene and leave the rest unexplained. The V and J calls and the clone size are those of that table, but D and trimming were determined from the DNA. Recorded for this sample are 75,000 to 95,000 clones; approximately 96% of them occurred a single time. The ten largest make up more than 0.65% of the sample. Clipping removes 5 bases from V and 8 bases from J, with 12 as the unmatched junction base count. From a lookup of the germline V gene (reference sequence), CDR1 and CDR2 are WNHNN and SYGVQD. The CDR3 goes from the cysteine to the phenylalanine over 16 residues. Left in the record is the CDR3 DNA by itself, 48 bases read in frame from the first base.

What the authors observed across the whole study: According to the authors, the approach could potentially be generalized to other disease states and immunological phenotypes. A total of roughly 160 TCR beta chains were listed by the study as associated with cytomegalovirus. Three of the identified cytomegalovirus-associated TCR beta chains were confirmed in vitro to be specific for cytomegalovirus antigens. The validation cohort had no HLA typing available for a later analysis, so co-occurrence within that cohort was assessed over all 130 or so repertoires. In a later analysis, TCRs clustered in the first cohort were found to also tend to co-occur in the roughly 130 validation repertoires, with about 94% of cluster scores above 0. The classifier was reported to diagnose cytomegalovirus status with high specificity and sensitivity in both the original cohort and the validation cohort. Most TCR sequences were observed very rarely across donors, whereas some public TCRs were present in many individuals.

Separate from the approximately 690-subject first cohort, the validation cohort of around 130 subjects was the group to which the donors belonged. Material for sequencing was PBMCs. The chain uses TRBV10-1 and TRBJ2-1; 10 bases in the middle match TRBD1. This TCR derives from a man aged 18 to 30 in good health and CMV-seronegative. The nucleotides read TGCGCCAGCAGTTACTCAACGGGACAGGGGATAGATGAGCAGTTCTTC. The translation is CASSYSTGQGIDEQFF.